This passage covers 23 T cell receptor beta chains from one sample sequenced in a study of T cell responses to AZD1222 COVID-19 vaccine. TCRdb's table, derived via immunoSEQ multiplex PCR, lists solely in-frame clones and lacks some. This table has 150,000 to 200,000 clones, 87% appearing once. This specimen consisted of peripheral blood, obtained on day 0 of AZD1222 vaccination. The receptors originated from an adult in good health.

The rearrangement uses TRBV5-4 and TRBJ1-1; D uncertain. V shed 4 bases and J shed 2 bases, with 9 bases lying between them. Germline-derived CDR1 and CDR2 are SGHNT and YYREEE (reference sequence). The CDR3 extends over 13 amino acids. CDR3 in DNA: TGTGCCAGCAGCCCCGACCCTAACACTGAAGCTTTCTTT. Its protein product is CASSPDPNTEAFF.

The rearrangement links TRBV4-1 to TRBJ2-1; 7 nucleotides match TRBD1. The CDR3 length is 15 residues. V was pared by 5 bases and J by 4 bases, with 8 bases of the junction left unmatched. Germline values: CDR1 MGHRA, CDR2 YSYEKL. The CDR3 here is CASSAGAGGYNEQFF. The CDR3 coding sequence is TGCGCCAGCAGCGCGGGTGCAGGGGGATACAATGAGCAGTTCTTC.

V gene TRBV18 combines with J gene TRBJ1-1; 9 nucleotides align to TRBD1. Germline V gene data show CDR1 as KGHSH and CDR2 as LQKENI. The CDR3 covers 16 residues. Trimming took 7 bases from V and 1 from J; bases not matched to a gene: 10. CDR3 coding DNA: TGTGCCAGCTTCACCGGGACAGGGTCGGGGAACACTGAAGCTTTCTTT. This encodes CASFTGTGSGNTEAFF.

The V call is TRBV15, the J call TRBJ2-5, with D unresolved. The germline V gene has CDR1 LNHNV and CDR2 YYDKDF (reference sequence). The CDR3 is 15 amino acids. Trimming removed 0 bases at V and 2 bases at J, with 10 bases between. CDR3: CATSRDRAGQETQYF. CDR3 sequence (DNA): TGTGCCACCAGCAGAGATCGGGCAGGTCAAGAGACCCAGTACTTC. The full variable domain, with the rest looked up from reference TRBV15 and TRBJ2-5, is DAMVIQNPRYQVTQFGKPVTLSCSQTLNHNVMYWYQQKSSQAPKLLFHYYDKDFNNEADTPDNFQSRRPNTSFCFLDIRSPGLGDTAMYLCATSRDRAGQETQYFGPGTRLLVL.

V and J are TRBV30 and TRBJ2-4; 8 bases align to TRBD2. Germline V gene data show CDR1 as GTSNPN and CDR2 as SVGIG (reference sequence). This CDR3 contains 14 residues. After removal of 0 bases from V and 6 bases from J, the junction contained 4 bases not matched to a gene. CDR3 sequence: CAWSVSGRGNIQYF. The CDR3, as DNA: TGTGCCTGGAGTGTCAGCGGGAGAGGAAACATTCAGTACTTC. Based on the CDR3 plus reference TRBV30 and TRBJ2-4, the full variable domain is SQTIHQWPATLVQPVGSPLSLECTVEGTSNPNLYWYRQAAGRGLQLLFYSVGIGQISSEVPQNLSASRPQDRQFILSSKKLLLSDSGFYLCAWSVSGRGNIQYFGAGTRLSVL.

The chain employs TRBV19 and TRBJ1-1, with D possibly TRBD1 on 5 matching bases. V lost 5 bases and J lost 0, with 13 bases in between. This CDR3 contains 15 residues. Per the germline V gene, CDR1 is LNHDA and CDR2 is SQIVND (reference sequence). CDR3 in DNA: TGTGCCAGTAGTCTCCCAGGGCGGATGAACACTGAAGCTTTCTTT. Translating gives CASSLPGRMNTEAFF.

The chain uses TRBV28 and TRBJ1-5; D remains unclear. CDR3 length: 12 residues. The V gene lost 7 bases and the J gene lost 0 bases, with 4 bases spanning the gap. Germline assignment: CDR1 MDHEN and CDR2 SYDVKM. The DNA for the CDR3 is TGTGCCAGCACCCTTAGCAATCAGCCCCAGCATTTT. Residues: CASTLSNQPQHF.

The V call is TRBV19, the J call TRBJ1-2; tentatively, D is TRBD1 (6 bases). Trimming removed 6 bases at V and 8 bases at J, with 16 bases between. Germline V gene data show CDR1 as LNHDA and CDR2 as SQIVND (reference sequence). The CDR3 totals 13 residues. Written as DNA, the CDR3 is TGTGCCAGTAGGGGGGGGCAGCTACGAGGCTACACCTTC. Translation gives CASRGGQLRGYTF. Full variable domain (rest looked up from reference TRBV19 and TRBJ1-2): DGGITQSPKYLFRKEGQNVTLSCEQNLNHDAMYWYRQDPGQGLRLIYYSQIVNDFQKGDIAEGYSVSREKKESFPLTVTSAQKNPTAFYLCASRGGQLRGYTFGSGTRLTVV.

The rearrangement links TRBV4-2 to TRBJ1-1, with D possibly matching TRBD1 (6 bases). CDR1 is LGHNA, CDR2 YNFKEQ, per germline. Trimming removed 4 bases at V and 5 bases at J, with 14 bases between. The CDR3 runs to 14 residues. The CDR3 is CASSPQGPGTEAFF. In DNA, the CDR3 is TGTGCCAGCAGCCCCCAGGGGCCGGGGACTGAAGCTTTCTTT.

The gene calls are TRBV7-2 and TRBJ1-2; no firm D call. The germline V gene encodes CDR1 SGHTA and CDR2 FQGNSA. V was shortened by 3 bases and J by 3 bases, with 8 bases between the two germline ends. CDR3 length: 13 residues. The CDR3 region has the DNA TGTGCCAGCAGCTTTCTCGCAGACTATGGCTACACCTTC. Protein product: CASSFLADYGYTF.

The chain uses TRBV2 and TRBJ2-3; tentative D call: TRBD2 (5 bases). The V end was cut by 4 bases, the J end by 0 bases, with 11 bases between. Looked up from germline, CDR1 is SNHLY and CDR2 is FYNNEI. The CDR3 spans 15 residues. The CDR3 loop is CASSVGGGSTDTQYF. CDR3 nucleotide sequence: TGTGCCAGCAGTGTCGGCGGCGGGAGCACAGATACGCAGTATTTT.

The J gene is TRBJ1-1, the V gene TRBV2; unclear D gene. CDR1 and CDR2 from the germline V gene are SNHLY and FYNNEI. The CDR3 spans 12 residues. Trimming took off 3 bases at V and 7 bases at J, with 9 bases between the two ends. The CDR3, as DNA: TGTGCCAGCAGTGAGGCCTTTGGTGAAGCTTTCTTT. Its translation: CASSEAFGEAFF.

This chain joins TRBV6-4 and TRBJ1-2; TRBD1 aligns across 8 bases. The CDR3 has 13 residues. Unmatched junction bases numbered 6, after V lost 4 bases and J lost 8 bases. Germline CDR1 MRHNA, CDR2 SNTAGT. The CDR3 is CASSAGTGRGYTF. CDR3 coding DNA: TGTGCCAGCAGTGCCGGGACAGGCCGGGGCTACACCTTC.

The V gene is TRBV4-1, the J gene TRBJ1-6; D is perhaps TRBD1 (6 bases). This CDR3 contains 14 residues. Germline V gene data show CDR1 as MGHRA and CDR2 as YSYEKL. V was shortened by 1 base and J by 7 bases, with 8 bases between the two germline ends. DNA of the CDR3: TGCGCCAGCAGCCAAGGGACAGTAAATTCACCCCTCCACTTT. Its translation is CASSQGTVNSPLHF.

The rearrangement joins TRBV3-1 (or the pseudogene TRBV3-2) to TRBJ1-2, with D possibly being TRBD1 (6 bases). Trimming removed 1 base at V and 4 bases at J, with 13 bases between. The CDR3 has 15 residues. Germline V gives CDR1 LGHDT, CDR2 YNNKEL (reference sequence). The CDR3, as DNA: TGTGCCAGCAGCCAAGTCTTGGACAGACTCTATGGCTACACCTTC. Protein sequence: CASSQVLDRLYGYTF.

J is TRBJ1-2 and V is TRBV5-1; 9 positions match TRBD1. The CDR3 runs 15 residues. The V and J ends lost 4 bases and 4 bases, in that order; junction bases with no gene match: 8. The germline CDR1 and CDR2 sequences are SGHRS and YFSETQ. The CDR3 here is CASSPGQGGGYGYTF. In DNA, the CDR3 is TGCGCCAGCAGCCCGGGACAGGGAGGGGGCTATGGCTACACCTTC.

The chain carries TRBV5-4 and TRBJ1-1; D might be TRBD1 (5 bases). CDR3 size: 13 residues. Trimming left V 5 bases short and J 1 base short, with 9 bases between. Germline assignment: CDR1 SGHNT and CDR2 YYREEE (reference sequence). Here the CDR3 DNA reads TGTGCCAGCAGGAACCAGGGGAACACTGAAGCTTTCTTT. Residues: CASRNQGNTEAFF. Full variable domain (missing parts from reference TRBV5-4 and TRBJ1-1): ETGVTQSPTHLIKTRGQQVTLRCSSQSGHNTVSWYQQALGQGPQFIFQYYREEENGRGNFPPRFSGLQFPNYSSELNVNALELDDSALYLCASRNQGNTEAFFGQGTRLTVV.

The chain recombines TRBV18 with TRBJ1-6; D unresolved. The length of the CDR3 is 15 residues. Trimming removed 5 bases from V and 9 bases from J, with 17 bases in between. Germline CDR1 and CDR2: KGHSH and LQKENI. Here the CDR3 DNA reads TGTGCCAGCTCAGACAACCCAATACAGAGTTCACCCCTCCACTTT. It specifies CASSDNPIQSSPLHF.

Concerning this clone itself: A junction boundary mismatches the germline segment, possibly from a read error. In DNA form, the CDR3 reads TGCGCCAGCAGGGCGGGCACGATCTTC. Translating gives CASRAGTIF. J is TRBJ2-1 and V is TRBV5-1; a weak D match, TRBD2 (5 bases). CDR1 is SGHRS, CDR2 YFSETQ, per germline. The CDR3 runs 9 residues.

The chain uses TRBV7-2 and TRBJ2-3; 7 nucleotides line up with TRBD2. Germline lookup yields CDR1 SGHTA and CDR2 FQGNSA. The trim removed 4 bases at V and 1 base at J, leaving 5 bases unmatched. The length of the CDR3 is 15 residues. The CDR3 protein is CASSWDYRGTDTQYF. CDR3 in DNA: TGTGCCAGCAGCTGGGACTATCGGGGCACAGATACGCAGTATTTT.

The CDR3: CASSGNTDTQYF. The CDR3 nucleotides are TGCGCCAGCAGTGGGAACACAGATACGCAGTATTTT. This sequence joins TRBV10-1 and TRBJ2-3; D gene uncertain. The CDR3 spans 12 residues. The V gene's germline CDR1 is WNHNN and CDR2 SYGVQD (reference sequence). The V end lost 4 bases, the J end lost 2 bases, and 4 bases lay between the germline ends.

The gene calls are TRBV6-5 and TRBJ1-2; unclear D gene. Trimming left V 3 bases short and J 5 bases short, with 10 bases between. There are 13 residues in the CDR3. Germline lookup yields CDR1 MNHEY and CDR2 SVGAGI. The CDR3 is CASSYGHTYGYTF. The CDR3, as DNA: TGTGCCAGCAGTTATGGGCACACTTATGGCTACACCTTC.

This rearrangement joins TRBV5-1 to TRBJ2-3; unclear D gene. Trimming took off 0 bases at V and 7 bases at J, with 9 bases between the two ends. Germline CDR1 SGHRS, CDR2 YFSETQ. This CDR3 is built from 13 residues. The CDR3 loop reads CASSLEPGHTQYF. CDR3 nucleotides: TGCGCCAGCAGCTTGGAACCGGGTCATACGCAGTATTTT.